These T cell receptor beta chains were read from a single sample in a study of blood T cells in healthy people across ages. In TCRdb, the 5' RACE reads were re-called with MiXCR into one record per CDR3 protein. The sample records under 700,000 distinct CDR3 sequences, 24% being singletons. This same sample was also taken into another study, of T cells of mothers and their children.

Sequencing was performed on blood. The source of these receptors is a boy under 18 in good health. Each CDR3 is given with its conserved first and last residue. D genes are given only for firm matches. Clone size, where shown, is once, few, many, or a class for clones that have expanded.

v_call	clone_size	j_call	d_call	cdr3_aa	cdr3_nt
TRBV6-2/TRBV6-3	.	TRBJ1-1	.	CASSCGNLNTEAFF	TGTGCCAGCAGTTGTGGAAACTTGAACACTGAAGCTTTCTTT
TRBV28	.	TRBJ2-7	TRBD1	CASSRLGTGISGQYF	TGTGCCAGCAGCCGTCTCGGGACAGGCATCTCGGGGCAGTACTTC
TRBV11-2	few	TRBJ2-7	.	CASSPSLGGPYEQYF	TGTGCCAGCAGCCCATCTCTCGGGGGCCCCTACGAGCAGTACTTC
TRBV20-1	once	TRBJ2-5	.	CSAVGRETQYF	TGCAGTGCCGTCGGTCGGGAGACCCAGTACTTC
TRBV5-5	few	TRBJ2-5	TRBD1	CASSFGTDSQETQYF	TGTGCCAGCAGCTTTGGGACAGACTCCCAAGAGACCCAGTACTTC
TRBV7-3	.	TRBJ2-1	TRBD1	CASSYLTGQNNEQFF	TGTGCCAGCAGTTATTTAACGGGACAGAACAATGAGCAGTTCTTC
TRBV15	.	TRBJ2-1	.	CATSRERGFTYNEQFF	TGTGCCACCAGCAGAGAGAGGGGTTTCACCTACAATGAGCAGTTCTTC
TRBV6-2/TRBV6-3	.	TRBJ2-7	TRBD2	CASSLRTSEVAEQYF	TGTGCCAGCAGTCTCCGGACTAGCGAGGTAGCCGAGCAGTACTTC
TRBV27	few	TRBJ2-7	TRBD1	CASSSRTGSVRSYEQYF	TGTGCCAGCAGTTCCCGGACAGGGTCAGTCCGGTCCTACGAGCAGTACTTC
TRBV4-2	.	TRBJ1-1	.	CASSQDQGRPNTEAFF	TGTGCCAGCAGCCAAGATCAGGGGAGACCGAACACTGAAGCTTTCTTT
TRBV5-6	.	TRBJ2-5	TRBD1	CASSFRRGQETQYF	TGTGCCAGCAGCTTCCGCAGGGGGCAAGAGACCCAGTACTTC
TRBV12-3/TRBV12-4	.	TRBJ1-3	TRBD1	CASAPSGGGGNTIYF	TGTGCCAGCGCTCCGTCAGGGGGCGGTGGAAACACCATATATTTT
TRBV7-3	few	TRBJ2-7	.	CASSLIGQSLEQYF	TGTGCCAGCAGCTTAATAGGACAGTCTCTCGAGCAGTACTTC
TRBV6-6	few	TRBJ2-1	.	CASSHSILQVDNEQFF	TGTGCCAGCAGTCACTCGATACTACAGGTCGACAATGAGCAGTTCTTC
TRBV7-2	.	TRBJ2-7	.	CASRIGTVSSYEQYF	TGTGCCAGCAGGATTGGGACGGTAAGCTCCTACGAGCAGTACTTC
TRBV20-1	.	TRBJ2-1	.	CSARDRIHYNEQFF	TGCAGTGCTAGAGATCGGATTCACTACAATGAGCAGTTCTTC
TRBV9	.	TRBJ2-5	.	CASSVAATAQETQYF	TGTGCCAGCAGCGTAGCTGCGACGGCTCAAGAGACCCAGTACTTC
TRBV2	once	TRBJ2-7	.	CASSDYSISYEQYF	TGTGCCAGCAGCGATTACAGTATCTCCTACGAGCAGTACTTC
TRBV6-9	.	TRBJ2-7	TRBD2	CASSPGTRDSYEQYF	TGTGCCAGCAGCCCAGGGACTAGGGACTCCTACGAGCAGTACTTC
TRBV11-2	.	TRBJ2-1	TRBD2	CASSRGLAGRNEQFF	TGTGCCAGCAGCCGGGGACTAGCGGGGAGGAATGAGCAGTTCTTC
TRBV28	few	TRBJ1-2	.	CASSFWTQGVNYGYTF	TGTGCCAGCAGTTTTTGGACTCAAGGGGTTAACTATGGCTACACCTTC